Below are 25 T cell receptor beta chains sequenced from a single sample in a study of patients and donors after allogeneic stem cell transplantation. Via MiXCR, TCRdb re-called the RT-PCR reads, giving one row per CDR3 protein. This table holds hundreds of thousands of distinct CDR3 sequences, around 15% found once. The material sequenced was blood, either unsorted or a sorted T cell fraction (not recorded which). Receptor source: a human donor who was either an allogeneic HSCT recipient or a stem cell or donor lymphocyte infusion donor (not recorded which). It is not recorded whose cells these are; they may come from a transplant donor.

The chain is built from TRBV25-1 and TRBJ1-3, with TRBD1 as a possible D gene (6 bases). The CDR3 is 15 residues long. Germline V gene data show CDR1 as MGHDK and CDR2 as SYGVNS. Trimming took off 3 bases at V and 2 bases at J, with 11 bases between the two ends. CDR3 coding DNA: TGTGCCAGCAGTGACCCGACAGGTCCTGGAAACACCATATATTTT. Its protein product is CASSDPTGPGNTIYF.

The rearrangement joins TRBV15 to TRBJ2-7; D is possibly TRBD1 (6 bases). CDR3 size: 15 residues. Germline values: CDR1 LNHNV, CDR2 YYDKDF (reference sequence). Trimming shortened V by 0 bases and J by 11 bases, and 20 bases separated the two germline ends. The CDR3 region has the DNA TGTGCCACCAGCAGAGATGGCCGCCGGGACACCCCAGAGTACTTC. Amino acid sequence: CATSRDGRRDTPEYF.

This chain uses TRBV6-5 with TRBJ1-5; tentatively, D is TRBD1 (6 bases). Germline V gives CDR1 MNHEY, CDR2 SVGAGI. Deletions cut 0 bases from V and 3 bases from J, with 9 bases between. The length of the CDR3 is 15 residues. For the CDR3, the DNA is TGTGCCAGCAGTTACTCCAGGGGAAACAATCAGCCCCAGCATTTT. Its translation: CASSYSRGNNQPQHF.

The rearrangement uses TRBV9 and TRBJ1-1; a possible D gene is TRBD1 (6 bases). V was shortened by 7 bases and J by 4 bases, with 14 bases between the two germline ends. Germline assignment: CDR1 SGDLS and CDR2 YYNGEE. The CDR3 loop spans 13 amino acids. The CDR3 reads CASGGHLGTEAFF. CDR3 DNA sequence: TGTGCCAGCGGGGGACACCTGGGCACTGAAGCTTTCTTT.

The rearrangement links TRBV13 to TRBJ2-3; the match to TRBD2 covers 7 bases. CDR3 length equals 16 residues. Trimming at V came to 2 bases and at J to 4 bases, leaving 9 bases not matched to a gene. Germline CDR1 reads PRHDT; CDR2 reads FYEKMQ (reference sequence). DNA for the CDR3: TGTGCCAGCAGCTTACCAGGAGGGAGGGGCCCAGATACGCAGTATTTT. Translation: CASSLPGGRGPDTQYF.

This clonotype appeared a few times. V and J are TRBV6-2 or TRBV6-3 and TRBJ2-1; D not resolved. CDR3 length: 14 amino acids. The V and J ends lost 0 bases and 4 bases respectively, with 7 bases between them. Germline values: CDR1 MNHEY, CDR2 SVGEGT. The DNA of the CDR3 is TGTGCCAGCAGTTACTCGACTCCTTACAATGAGCAGTTCTTC. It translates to CASSYSTPYNEQFF.

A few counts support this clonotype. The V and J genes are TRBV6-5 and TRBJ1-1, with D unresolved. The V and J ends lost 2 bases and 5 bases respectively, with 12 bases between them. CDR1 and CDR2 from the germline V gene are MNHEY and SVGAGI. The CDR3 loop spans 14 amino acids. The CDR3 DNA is TGTGCCAGCAGTTACGACGGGGTGAGGACTGAAGCTTTCTTT. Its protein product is CASSYDGVRTEAFF.

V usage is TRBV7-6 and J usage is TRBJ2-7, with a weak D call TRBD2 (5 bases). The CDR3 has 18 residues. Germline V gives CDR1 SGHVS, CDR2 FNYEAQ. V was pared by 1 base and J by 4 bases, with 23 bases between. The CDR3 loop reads CASSLETQATLGVYEQYF. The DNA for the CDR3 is TGTGCCAGCAGCTTAGAAACCCAGGCCACTCTGGGAGTGTACGAGCAGTACTTC.

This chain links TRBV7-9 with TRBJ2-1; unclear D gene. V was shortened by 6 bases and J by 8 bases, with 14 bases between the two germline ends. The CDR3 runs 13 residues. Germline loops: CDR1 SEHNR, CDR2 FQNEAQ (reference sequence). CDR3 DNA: TGTGCCAGCAGACAACTTGGTGGCTATGAGCAGTTCTTC. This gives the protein CASRQLGGYEQFF.

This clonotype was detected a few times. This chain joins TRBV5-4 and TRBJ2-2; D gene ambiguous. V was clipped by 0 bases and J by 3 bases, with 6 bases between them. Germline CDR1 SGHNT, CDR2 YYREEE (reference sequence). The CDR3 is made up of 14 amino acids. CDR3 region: CASSLGSYTGELFF. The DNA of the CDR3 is TGTGCCAGCAGCTTGGGGTCGTACACCGGGGAGCTGTTTTTT.

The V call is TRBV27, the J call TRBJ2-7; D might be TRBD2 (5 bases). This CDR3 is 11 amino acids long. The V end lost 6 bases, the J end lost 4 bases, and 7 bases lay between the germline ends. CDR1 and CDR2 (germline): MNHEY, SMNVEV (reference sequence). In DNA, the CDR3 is TGTGCCAGCAGGAGGGAGTACGAGCAGTACTTC. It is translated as CASRREYEQYF.

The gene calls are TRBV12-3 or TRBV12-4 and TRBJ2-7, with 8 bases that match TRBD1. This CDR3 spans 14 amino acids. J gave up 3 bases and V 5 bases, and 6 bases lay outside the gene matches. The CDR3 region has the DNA TGTGCCAGCAGTCATACAGGGGGAATCTACGAGCAGTACTTC. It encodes CASSHTGGIYEQYF.

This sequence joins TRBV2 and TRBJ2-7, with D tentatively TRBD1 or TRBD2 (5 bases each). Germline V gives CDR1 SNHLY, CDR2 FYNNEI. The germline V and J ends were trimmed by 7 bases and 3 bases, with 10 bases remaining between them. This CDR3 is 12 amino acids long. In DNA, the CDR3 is TGTGCCAGCATGCCTGGGGGCTACGAGCAGTACTTC. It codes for CASMPGGYEQYF.

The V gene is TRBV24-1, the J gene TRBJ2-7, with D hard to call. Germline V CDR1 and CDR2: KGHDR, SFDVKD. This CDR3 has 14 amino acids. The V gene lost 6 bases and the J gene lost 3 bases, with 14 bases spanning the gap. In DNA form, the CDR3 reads TGTGCCACCAGTAGGAGCCACCGAGACTACGAGCAGTACTTC. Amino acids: CATSRSHRDYEQYF.

The CDR3 DNA reads as TGTGCCAGCAGTTTCGGCGGAACCCCCTCTGGGGCCAACGTCCTGACTTTC. Protein sequence: CASSFGGTPSGANVLTF. The chain carries TRBV28 and TRBJ2-6; D gene ambiguous. Deletions cut 3 bases from V and 0 bases from J, with 12 bases between. The CDR3 loop spans 17 amino acids. Germline CDR1 and CDR2: MDHEN and SYDVKM.

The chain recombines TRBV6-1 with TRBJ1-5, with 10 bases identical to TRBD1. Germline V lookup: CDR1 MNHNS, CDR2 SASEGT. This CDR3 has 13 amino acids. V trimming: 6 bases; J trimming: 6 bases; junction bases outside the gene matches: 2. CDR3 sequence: CASSRTGGQPQHF. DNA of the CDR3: TGTGCCAGCAGCAGGACAGGGGGTCAGCCCCAGCATTTT.

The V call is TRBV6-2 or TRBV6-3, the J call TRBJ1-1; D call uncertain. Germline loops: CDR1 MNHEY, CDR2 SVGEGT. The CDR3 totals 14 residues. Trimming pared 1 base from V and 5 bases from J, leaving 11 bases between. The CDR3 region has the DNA TGTGCCAGCAGTTACTGGGCCCAAGGAACTGAAGCTTTCTTT. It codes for CASSYWAQGTEAFF.

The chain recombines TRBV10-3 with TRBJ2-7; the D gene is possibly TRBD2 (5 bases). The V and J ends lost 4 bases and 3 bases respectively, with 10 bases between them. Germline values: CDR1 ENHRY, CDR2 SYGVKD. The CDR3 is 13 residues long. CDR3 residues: CAISGRGIYEQYF. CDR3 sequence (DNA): TGTGCCATCAGTGGCCGGGGAATCTACGAGCAGTACTTC.

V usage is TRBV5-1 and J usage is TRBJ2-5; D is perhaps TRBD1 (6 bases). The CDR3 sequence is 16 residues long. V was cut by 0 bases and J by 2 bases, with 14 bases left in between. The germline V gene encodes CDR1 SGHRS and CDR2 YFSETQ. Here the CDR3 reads CASSLAPGVGQETQYF. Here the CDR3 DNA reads TGCGCCAGCAGCTTGGCCCCAGGGGTAGGTCAAGAGACCCAGTACTTC. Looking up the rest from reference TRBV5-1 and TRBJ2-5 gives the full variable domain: KAGVTQTPRYLIKTRGQQVTLSCSPISGHRSVSWYQQTPGQGLQFLFEYFSETQRNKGNFPGRFSGRQFSNSRSEMNVSTLELGDSALYLCASSLAPGVGQETQYFGPGTRLLVL.

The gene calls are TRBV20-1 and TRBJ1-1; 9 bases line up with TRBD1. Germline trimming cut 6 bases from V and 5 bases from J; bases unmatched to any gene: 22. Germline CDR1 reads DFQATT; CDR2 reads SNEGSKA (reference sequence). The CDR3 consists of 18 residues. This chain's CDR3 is CSANHRGRRDSGGTEAFF. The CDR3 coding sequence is TGCAGTGCCAACCACAGGGGGCGTAGGGATTCTGGGGGTACTGAAGCTTTCTTT.

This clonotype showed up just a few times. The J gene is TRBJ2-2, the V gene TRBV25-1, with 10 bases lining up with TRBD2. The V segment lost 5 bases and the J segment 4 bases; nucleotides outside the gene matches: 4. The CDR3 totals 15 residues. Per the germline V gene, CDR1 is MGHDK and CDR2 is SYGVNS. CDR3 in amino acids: CASSKREGGTGELFF. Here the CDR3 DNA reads TGTGCCAGCAGTAAGCGGGAGGGAGGCACCGGGGAGCTGTTTTTT.

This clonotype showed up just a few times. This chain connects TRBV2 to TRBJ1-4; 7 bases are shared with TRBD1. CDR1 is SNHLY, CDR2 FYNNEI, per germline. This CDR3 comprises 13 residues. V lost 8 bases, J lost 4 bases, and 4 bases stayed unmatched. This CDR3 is CASHRGNNEKLFF. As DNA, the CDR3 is TGTGCCAGCCACAGGGGAAATAATGAAAAACTGTTTTTT.

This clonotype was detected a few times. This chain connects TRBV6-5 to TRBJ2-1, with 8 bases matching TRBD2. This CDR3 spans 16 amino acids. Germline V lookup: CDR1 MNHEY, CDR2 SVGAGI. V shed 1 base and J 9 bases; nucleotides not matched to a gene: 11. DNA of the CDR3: TGTGCCAGCAGTTACTGGGAGCGGGAGCCCAATTCTGAGCAGTTCTTC. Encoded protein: CASSYWEREPNSEQFF.

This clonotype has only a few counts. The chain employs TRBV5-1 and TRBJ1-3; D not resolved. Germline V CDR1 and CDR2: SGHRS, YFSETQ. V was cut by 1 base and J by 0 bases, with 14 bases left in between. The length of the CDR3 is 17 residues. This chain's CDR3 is CASSLLSRKSSGNTIYF. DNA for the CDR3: TGCGCCAGCAGCTTGTTGAGCCGTAAGAGCTCTGGAAACACCATATATTTT.

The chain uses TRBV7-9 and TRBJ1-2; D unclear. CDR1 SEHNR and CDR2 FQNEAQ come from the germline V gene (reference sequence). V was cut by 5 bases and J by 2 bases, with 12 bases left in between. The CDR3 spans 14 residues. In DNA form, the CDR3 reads TGTGCCAGCAGCCCTATCGAGTCCAACTATGGCTACACCTTC. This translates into CASSPIESNYGYTF.